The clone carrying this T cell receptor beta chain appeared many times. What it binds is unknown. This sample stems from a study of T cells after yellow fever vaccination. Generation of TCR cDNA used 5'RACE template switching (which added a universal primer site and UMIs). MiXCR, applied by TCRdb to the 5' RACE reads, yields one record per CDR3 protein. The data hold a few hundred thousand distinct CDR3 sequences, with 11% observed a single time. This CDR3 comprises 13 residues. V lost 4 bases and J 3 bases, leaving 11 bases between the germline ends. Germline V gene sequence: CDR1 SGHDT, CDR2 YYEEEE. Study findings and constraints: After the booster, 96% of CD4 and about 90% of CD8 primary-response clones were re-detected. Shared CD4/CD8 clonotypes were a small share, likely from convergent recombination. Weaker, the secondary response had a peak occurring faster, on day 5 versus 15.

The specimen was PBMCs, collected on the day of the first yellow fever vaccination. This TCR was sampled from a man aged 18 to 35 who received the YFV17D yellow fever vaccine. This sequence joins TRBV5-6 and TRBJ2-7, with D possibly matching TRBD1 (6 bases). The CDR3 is CASSLRDNYEQYF. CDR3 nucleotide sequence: TGTGCCAGCAGCCTCCGGGACAACTACGAGCAGTACTTC.